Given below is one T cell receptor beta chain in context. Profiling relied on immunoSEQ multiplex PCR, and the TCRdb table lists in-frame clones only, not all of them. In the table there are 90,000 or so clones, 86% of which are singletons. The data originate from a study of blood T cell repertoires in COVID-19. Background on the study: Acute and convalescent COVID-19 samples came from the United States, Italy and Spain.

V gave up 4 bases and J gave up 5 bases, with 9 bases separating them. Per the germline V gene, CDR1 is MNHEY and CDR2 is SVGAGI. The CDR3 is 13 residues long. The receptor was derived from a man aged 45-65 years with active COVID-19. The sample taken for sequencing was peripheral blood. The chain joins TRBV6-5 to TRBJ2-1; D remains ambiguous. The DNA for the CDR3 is TGTGCCAGCAGTTCAATACTAAACAATGAGCAGTTCTTC. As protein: CASSSILNNEQFF.